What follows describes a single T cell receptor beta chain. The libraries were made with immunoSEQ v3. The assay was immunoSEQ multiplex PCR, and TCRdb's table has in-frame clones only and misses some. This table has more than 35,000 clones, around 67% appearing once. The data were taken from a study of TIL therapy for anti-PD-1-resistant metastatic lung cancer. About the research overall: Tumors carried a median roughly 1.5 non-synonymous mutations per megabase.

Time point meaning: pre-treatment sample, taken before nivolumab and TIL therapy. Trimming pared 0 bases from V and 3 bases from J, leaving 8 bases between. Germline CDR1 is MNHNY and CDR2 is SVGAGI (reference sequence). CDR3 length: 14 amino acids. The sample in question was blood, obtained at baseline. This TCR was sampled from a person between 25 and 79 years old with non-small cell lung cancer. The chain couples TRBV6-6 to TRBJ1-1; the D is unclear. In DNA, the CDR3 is TGTGCCAGCAGTTACTCGCTAGGAGACACTGAAGCTTTCTTT. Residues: CASSYSLGDTEAFF.